This is a list of T cell receptor beta chains from one sample in a study of blood T cell repertoires in COVID-19. Profiling relied on immunoSEQ multiplex PCR, and the TCRdb table lists in-frame clones only, not all of them. The data show some 300,000 clones, about 90% seen once. Sequencing was done on a sample of peripheral blood. Receptors were obtained from a man between 18 and 35 years old with active or convalescent COVID-19. Each CDR3 is given with its conserved first and last residue. Each record gives: J gene, clone size, V gene, D gene, CDR3 DNA, CDR3 protein. D genes are given only for firm matches. Clone sizes are given selectively: once, few, many, or a class where the clone is expanded.

j_gene: TRBJ1-6; abundance: NA; v_gene: TRBV27; d_gene: TRBD1; CDR3nt: TGTGCCAGCAGTTTAGGACGGAGGGGGCCCACCTATAATTCACCCCTCCACTTT; CDR3aa: CASSLGRRGPTYNSPLHF
j_gene: TRBJ1-5; abundance: NA; v_gene: TRBV6-1; d_gene: NA; CDR3nt: TGTGCCAGCAGTGGCAAGCGACAGTCGGGCGGTCAGCCCCAGCATTTT; CDR3aa: CASSGKRQSGGQPQHF
j_gene: TRBJ1-2; abundance: few; v_gene: TRBV5-1; d_gene: NA; CDR3nt: TGCGCCAGCAGCTTGGCCCCCCAAGTGAGCTATGGCTACACCTTC; CDR3aa: CASSLAPQVSYGYTF
j_gene: TRBJ2-1; abundance: NA; v_gene: TRBV19; d_gene: NA; CDR3nt: TGTGCCAGTAGTCCCCGGGTCCCCGGCCCGTGGCCTGAGCAGTTCTTC; CDR3aa: CASSPRVPGPWPEQFF
j_gene: TRBJ2-1; abundance: NA; v_gene: TRBV28; d_gene: NA; CDR3nt: TGTGCCAGCAGTTTTACCTACAATGAGCAGTTCTTC; CDR3aa: CASSFTYNEQFF
j_gene: TRBJ2-1; abundance: NA; v_gene: TRBV5-1; d_gene: TRBD2; CDR3nt: TGCGCCAGCAGCTCCACTCATGATGGGACTAGCGGCAATGAGCAGTTCTTC; CDR3aa: CASSSTHDGTSGNEQFF
j_gene: TRBJ2-1; abundance: NA; v_gene: TRBV27; d_gene: TRBD2; CDR3nt: TGTGCCAGCAGCCGGGGACTAGCGGAGCAGTTCTTC; CDR3aa: CASSRGLAEQFF
j_gene: TRBJ2-1; abundance: NA; v_gene: TRBV16; d_gene: NA; CDR3nt: TGTGCCAGCAGCCGCGGCGATCTTACCTACAATGAGCAGTTCTTC; CDR3aa: CASSRGDLTYNEQFF
j_gene: TRBJ1-2; abundance: NA; v_gene: TRBV5-1; d_gene: TRBD1; CDR3nt: TGCGCCAGCAGCAGACAGACAGGGTTATATGGCTACACCTTC; CDR3aa: CASSRQTGLYGYTF
j_gene: TRBJ2-2; abundance: NA; v_gene: TRBV20-1; d_gene: NA; CDR3nt: TGCAGTGCTAGTGACGGGAGAAGGGGCACCGGGGAGCTGTTTTTT; CDR3aa: CSASDGRRGTGELFF
j_gene: TRBJ1-1; abundance: NA; v_gene: TRBV9; d_gene: TRBD1; CDR3nt: TGTGCCAGCAGCGCCGGAGGAGGGGGCGAAACTGAAGCTTTCTTT; CDR3aa: CASSAGGGGETEAFF
j_gene: TRBJ2-2; abundance: NA; v_gene: TRBV2; d_gene: NA; CDR3nt: TGTGCCAGCAGAGTCGGGACAACTTCGACCGGGGAGCTGTTTTTT; CDR3aa: CASRVGTTSTGELFF
j_gene: TRBJ2-7; abundance: NA; v_gene: TRBV14; d_gene: TRBD1; CDR3nt: TGTGCCAGCAGCCTCGGGACAGGGTTAAGATTCTACGAGCAGTACTTC; CDR3aa: CASSLGTGLRFYEQYF
j_gene: TRBJ1-6; abundance: few; v_gene: TRBV30; d_gene: TRBD1; CDR3nt: TGTGCCTGGACAGGGGGCAGATTAAATTCACCCCTCCACTTT; CDR3aa: CAWTGGRLNSPLHF
j_gene: TRBJ2-1; abundance: once; v_gene: TRBV19; d_gene: TRBD1; CDR3nt: TGTGCCAGTAGGCTAACCGGGACAGGGTGGGATGAGCAGTTCTTC; CDR3aa: CASRLTGTGWDEQFF
j_gene: TRBJ1-1; abundance: once; v_gene: TRBV7-9; d_gene: TRBD1; CDR3nt: TGTGCCAGCAGCCCCTGGGCAGGGGGCGAAGCTTTCTTT; CDR3aa: CASSPWAGGEAFF
j_gene: TRBJ2-7; abundance: NA; v_gene: TRBV5-1; d_gene: TRBD1; CDR3nt: TGCGCCAGCAGCCTGGGACAGGGAGGCTACGAGCAGTACTTC; CDR3aa: CASSLGQGGYEQYF
j_gene: TRBJ2-7; abundance: once; v_gene: TRBV19; d_gene: TRBD2; CDR3nt: TGTGCCAGTAGTACCGGGAGGGGGTTCTACGAGCAGTACTTC; CDR3aa: CASSTGRGFYEQYF
j_gene: TRBJ1-5; abundance: NA; v_gene: TRBV27; d_gene: TRBD1; CDR3nt: TGTGCCAGCAGCCCTCCGGGACAGGCCGCAGGACAGCCCCAGCATTTT; CDR3aa: CASSPPGQAAGQPQHF
j_gene: TRBJ2-5; abundance: once; v_gene: TRBV10-3; d_gene: NA; CDR3nt: TGTGCCATCAGTGAGTCAACTAGTACTGAGACCCAGTACTTC; CDR3aa: CAISESTSTETQYF
j_gene: TRBJ2-1; abundance: NA; v_gene: TRBV7-2; d_gene: TRBD2; CDR3nt: TGTGCCAGCAGCTTCGACGGGGGGGCATATAATGAGCAGTTCTTC; CDR3aa: CASSFDGGAYNEQFF
j_gene: TRBJ2-7; abundance: few; v_gene: TRBV4-3; d_gene: TRBD1; CDR3nt: TGCGCCAGCAGCAGCCGGGACAGGGGCTCCTACGAGCAGTACTTC; CDR3aa: CASSSRDRGSYEQYF
j_gene: TRBJ2-2; abundance: NA; v_gene: TRBV28; d_gene: NA; CDR3nt: TGTGCCAGCAGTCGCGCAGGGTTGCGGGAAAACACCGGGGAGCTGTTTTTT; CDR3aa: CASSRAGLRENTGELFF
j_gene: TRBJ2-6; abundance: NA; v_gene: TRBV5-5; d_gene: NA; CDR3nt: TGTGCCAGCAGCTTACGGACAAACGAACACTCTGGGGCCAACGTCCTGACTTTC; CDR3aa: CASSLRTNEHSGANVLTF
j_gene: TRBJ1-2; abundance: few; v_gene: TRBV7-2; d_gene: NA; CDR3nt: TGTGCCAGCAGCTTTGCGGGTTATGGCTACACCTTC; CDR3aa: CASSFAGYGYTF
j_gene: TRBJ2-3; abundance: NA; v_gene: TRBV29-1; d_gene: NA; CDR3nt: TGCAGCGTTGACGTCACAGATACGCAGTATTTT; CDR3aa: CSVDVTDTQYF
j_gene: TRBJ1-6; abundance: NA; v_gene: TRBV18; d_gene: TRBD1; CDR3nt: TGTGCCAGCTCATCTGGACAGGGCCATTCACCCCTCCACTTT; CDR3aa: CASSSGQGHSPLHF
j_gene: TRBJ2-7; abundance: NA; v_gene: TRBV4-2; d_gene: TRBD1; CDR3nt: TGTGCCAGCAGCCAAGTGAAACAGGGGATCCACGAGCAGTACTTC; CDR3aa: CASSQVKQGIHEQYF
j_gene: TRBJ1-2; abundance: NA; v_gene: TRBV27; d_gene: TRBD1; CDR3nt: TGTGCCAGCAGTTTATCGGGGACAGGGGCTGGCTACACCTTC; CDR3aa: CASSLSGTGAGYTF
j_gene: TRBJ2-1; abundance: NA; v_gene: TRBV6-5; d_gene: TRBD2; CDR3nt: TGTGCCAGCAGTTACGTGGAGACTAGCGCCTACAATGAGCAGTTCTTC; CDR3aa: CASSYVETSAYNEQFF
j_gene: TRBJ1-4; abundance: NA; v_gene: TRBV12-1; d_gene: NA; CDR3nt: TGTGCCAGCAGCCCTAGACAGGGCGCTAATGAAAAACTGTTTTTT; CDR3aa: CASSPRQGANEKLFF
j_gene: TRBJ2-1; abundance: NA; v_gene: TRBV7-6; d_gene: TRBD1; CDR3nt: TGTGCCAGCAGCTTAACAGGGGCAGGCTACAATGAGCAGTTCTTC; CDR3aa: CASSLTGAGYNEQFF
j_gene: TRBJ2-3; abundance: NA; v_gene: TRBV25-1; d_gene: NA; CDR3nt: TGTGCCAGCAGTACCTGGGGGGTCGTAGATACGCAGTATTTT; CDR3aa: CASSTWGVVDTQYF
j_gene: TRBJ1-2; abundance: NA; v_gene: TRBV7-9; d_gene: NA; CDR3nt: TGTGCCAGCAGCTTAGGGGCGCTTAACTATGGCTACACCTTC; CDR3aa: CASSLGALNYGYTF
j_gene: TRBJ2-4; abundance: once; v_gene: TRBV21-1; d_gene: NA; CDR3nt: TGTGCCAGCAGCAAAGTCCCGGGACAGGGGGTTTTAGTCAAAAACATTCAGTACTTC; CDR3aa: CASSKVPGQGVLVKNIQYF
j_gene: TRBJ1-2; abundance: once; v_gene: TRBV27; d_gene: NA; CDR3nt: TGTGCCAGCAGTTACACGGGAGGCTATGGCTACACCTTC; CDR3aa: CASSYTGGYGYTF
j_gene: TRBJ1-2; abundance: NA; v_gene: TRBV28; d_gene: NA; CDR3nt: TGTGCCAGCAGTTTAGTCGGGGACTATGGCTACACCTTC; CDR3aa: CASSLVGDYGYTF
j_gene: TRBJ1-4; abundance: NA; v_gene: TRBV20-1; d_gene: NA; CDR3nt: TGCAGTGCTAGTCAAGTACGGGAAAATGAAAAACTGTTTTTT; CDR3aa: CSASQVRENEKLFF
j_gene: TRBJ2-2; abundance: NA; v_gene: TRBV18; d_gene: NA; CDR3nt: TGTGCCAGCTCACTTCAGTGGCCCAACACCGGGGAGCTGTTTTTT; CDR3aa: CASSLQWPNTGELFF
j_gene: TRBJ1-1; abundance: few; v_gene: TRBV14; d_gene: NA; CDR3nt: TGTGCCAGCAGCCAAGTTCGACAGGACACTGAAGCTTTCTTT; CDR3aa: CASSQVRQDTEAFF
j_gene: TRBJ1-6; abundance: NA; v_gene: TRBV11-2; d_gene: NA; CDR3nt: TGTGCCAGCAGCCCCGACCCGGGTTCACCCCTCCACTTT; CDR3aa: CASSPDPGSPLHF
j_gene: TRBJ2-3; abundance: NA; v_gene: TRBV18; d_gene: NA; CDR3nt: TGTGCCAGCTCACCCCGGACTAGCACAGATACGCAGTATTTT; CDR3aa: CASSPRTSTDTQYF
j_gene: TRBJ2-7; abundance: few; v_gene: TRBV2; d_gene: NA; CDR3nt: TGTGCCAGCGCGGCCAGAAACTACGAGCAGTACTTC; CDR3aa: CASAARNYEQYF
j_gene: TRBJ1-1; abundance: NA; v_gene: TRBV5-1; d_gene: TRBD1; CDR3nt: TGCGCCAGCAGCTTGCGGTTCTCCGGGACAGGGAACCCTGAAGCTTTCTTT; CDR3aa: CASSLRFSGTGNPEAFF
j_gene: TRBJ2-5; abundance: NA; v_gene: TRBV7-8; d_gene: NA; CDR3nt: TGTGCCAGCAGCTTAAAGACTGGAAGGGAGACCCAGTACTTC; CDR3aa: CASSLKTGRETQYF
j_gene: TRBJ2-1; abundance: NA; v_gene: TRBV18; d_gene: TRBD2; CDR3nt: TGTGCCAGCTCACCACCCGGTTCTAGCGGGGGGTCCTACAATGAGCAGTTCTTC; CDR3aa: CASSPPGSSGGSYNEQFF
j_gene: TRBJ2-7; abundance: NA; v_gene: TRBV5-1; d_gene: NA; CDR3nt: TGCGCCAGCAGCTCCGGCCCGGCGGGCGGTTACGAGCAGTACTTC; CDR3aa: CASSSGPAGGYEQYF
j_gene: TRBJ1-1; abundance: NA; v_gene: TRBV19; d_gene: TRBD1; CDR3nt: TGTGCCAGTAGATTCTCGGGACAGGGGAAGGTTTGGAGCACTGAAGCTTTCTTT; CDR3aa: CASRFSGQGKVWSTEAFF
j_gene: TRBJ1-1; abundance: NA; v_gene: TRBV7-8; d_gene: NA; CDR3nt: TGTGCCAGCAGCCCTCGCGGAGACCTAATTGAAGCTTTCTTT; CDR3aa: CASSPRGDLIEAFF
j_gene: TRBJ1-4; abundance: NA; v_gene: TRBV7-2; d_gene: NA; CDR3nt: TGTGCCAGCAGCTTTTACGGGGGTGGTGAAAAACTGTTTTTT; CDR3aa: CASSFYGGGEKLFF